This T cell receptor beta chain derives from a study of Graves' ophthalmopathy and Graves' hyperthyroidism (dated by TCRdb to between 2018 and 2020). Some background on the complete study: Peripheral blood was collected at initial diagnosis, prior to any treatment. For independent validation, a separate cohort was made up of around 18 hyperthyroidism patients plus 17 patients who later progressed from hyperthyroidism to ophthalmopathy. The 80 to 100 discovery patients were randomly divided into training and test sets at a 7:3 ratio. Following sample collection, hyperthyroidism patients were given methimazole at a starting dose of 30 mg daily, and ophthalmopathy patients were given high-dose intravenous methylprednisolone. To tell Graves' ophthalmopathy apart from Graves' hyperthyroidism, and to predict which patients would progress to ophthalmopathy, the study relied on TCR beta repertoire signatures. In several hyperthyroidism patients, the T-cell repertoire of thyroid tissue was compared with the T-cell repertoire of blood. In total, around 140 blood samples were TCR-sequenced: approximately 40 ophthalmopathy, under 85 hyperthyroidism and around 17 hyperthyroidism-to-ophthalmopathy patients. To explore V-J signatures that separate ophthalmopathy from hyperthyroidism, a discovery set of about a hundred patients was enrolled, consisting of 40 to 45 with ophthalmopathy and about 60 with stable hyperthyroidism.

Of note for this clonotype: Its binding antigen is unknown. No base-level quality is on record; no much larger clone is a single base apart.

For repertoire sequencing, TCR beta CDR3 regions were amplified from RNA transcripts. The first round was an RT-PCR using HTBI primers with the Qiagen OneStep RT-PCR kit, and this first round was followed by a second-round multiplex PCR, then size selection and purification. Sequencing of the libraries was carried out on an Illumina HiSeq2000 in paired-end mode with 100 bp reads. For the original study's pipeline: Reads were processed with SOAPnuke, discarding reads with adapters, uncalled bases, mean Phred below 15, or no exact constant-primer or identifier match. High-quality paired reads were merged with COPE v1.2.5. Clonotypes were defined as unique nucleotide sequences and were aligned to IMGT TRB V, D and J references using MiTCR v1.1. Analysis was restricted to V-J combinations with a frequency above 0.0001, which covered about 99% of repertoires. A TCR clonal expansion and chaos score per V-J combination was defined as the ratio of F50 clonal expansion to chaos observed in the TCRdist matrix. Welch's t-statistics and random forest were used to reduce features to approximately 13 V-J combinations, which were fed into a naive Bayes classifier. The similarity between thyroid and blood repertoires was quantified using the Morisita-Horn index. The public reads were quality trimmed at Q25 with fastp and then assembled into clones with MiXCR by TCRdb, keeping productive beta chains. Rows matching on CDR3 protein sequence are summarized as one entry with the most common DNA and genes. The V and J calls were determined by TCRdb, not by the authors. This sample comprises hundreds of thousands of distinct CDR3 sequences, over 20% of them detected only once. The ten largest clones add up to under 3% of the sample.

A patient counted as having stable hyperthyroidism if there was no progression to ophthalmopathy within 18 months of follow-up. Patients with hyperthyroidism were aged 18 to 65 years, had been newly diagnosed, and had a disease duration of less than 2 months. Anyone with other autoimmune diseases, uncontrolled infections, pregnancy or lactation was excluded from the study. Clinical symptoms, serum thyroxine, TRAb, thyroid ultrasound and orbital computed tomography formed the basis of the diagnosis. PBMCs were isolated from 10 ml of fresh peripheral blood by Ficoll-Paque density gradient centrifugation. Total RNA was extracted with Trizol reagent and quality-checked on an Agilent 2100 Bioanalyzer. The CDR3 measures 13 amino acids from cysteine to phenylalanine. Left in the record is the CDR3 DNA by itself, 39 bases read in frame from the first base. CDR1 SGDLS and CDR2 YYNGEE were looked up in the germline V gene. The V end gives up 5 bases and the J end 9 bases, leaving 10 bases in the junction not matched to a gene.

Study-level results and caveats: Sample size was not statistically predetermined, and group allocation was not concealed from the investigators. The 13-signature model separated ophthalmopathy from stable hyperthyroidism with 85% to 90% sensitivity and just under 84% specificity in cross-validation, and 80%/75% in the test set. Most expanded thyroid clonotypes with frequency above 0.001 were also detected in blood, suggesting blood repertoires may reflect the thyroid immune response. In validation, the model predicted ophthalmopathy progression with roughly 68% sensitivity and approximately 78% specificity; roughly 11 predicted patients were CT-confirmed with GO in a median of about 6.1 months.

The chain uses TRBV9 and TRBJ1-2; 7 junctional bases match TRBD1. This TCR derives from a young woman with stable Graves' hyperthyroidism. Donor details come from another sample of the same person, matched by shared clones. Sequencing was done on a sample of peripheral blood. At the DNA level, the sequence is TGTGCCAGCAGAAGAGACAGGGTTCAGAGCTACACCTTC. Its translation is CASRRDRVQSYTF.